These 8 T cell receptor beta chains were all obtained from the same sample, sequenced in a study of blood T cell repertoires in COVID-19. Clones were sequenced by immunoSEQ multiplex PCR, and TCRdb holds only the in-frame ones, with some missing. The sample shows more than 85,000 clones, about 72% of them seen only once. The sequenced material came from peripheral blood. The receptors derive from a man in his 60s with active or convalescent COVID-19.

This clone came up once. J is TRBJ1-4 and V is TRBV27, with a possible D match to TRBD1 (5 bases). V was pared by 4 bases and J by 5 bases, with 11 bases between. The V gene's germline CDR1 is MNHEY and CDR2 SMNVEV (reference sequence). CDR3 size: 14 residues. For the CDR3, the DNA is TGTGCCAGCAGTTACCGACAGCCGAATGAAAAACTGTTTTTT. Amino acid sequence: CASSYRQPNEKLFF.

This clone was seen a single time. The V and J genes are TRBV9 and TRBJ1-2; 7 bases line up with TRBD1. The CDR3 runs to 15 residues. With 0 bases clipped from V and 7 bases from J, the junction kept 9 bases outside the gene matches. Germline V gene data show CDR1 as SGDLS and CDR2 as YYNGEE. CDR3 sequence: CASSVDRGPRGGYTF. The CDR3, as DNA: TGTGCCAGCAGCGTAGACAGGGGCCCTCGAGGTGGCTACACCTTC. Full variable domain (outside the CDR3, taken from reference TRBV9 and TRBJ1-2): DSGVTQTPKHLITATGQRVTLRCSPRSGDLSVYWYQQSLDQGLQFLIQYYNGEERAKGNILERFSAQQFPDLHSELNLSSLELGDSALYFCASSVDRGPRGGYTFGSGTRLTVV.

This clone was counted a single time. The V call is TRBV30, the J call TRBJ2-2, with 8 nucleotides matching TRBD1. Germline values: CDR1 GTSNPN, CDR2 SVGIG (reference sequence). With 4 bases clipped from V and 2 bases from J, the junction kept 6 bases outside the gene matches. This CDR3 region has 15 residues. CDR3 DNA: TGTGCCTGGAACCGACAGGGGATAAACACCGGGGAGCTGTTTTTT. This gives the protein CAWNRQGINTGELFF.

V is TRBV19 and J is TRBJ2-1; weak D call: TRBD2 (5 bases). The CDR3 runs to 17 residues. V was pared by 4 bases and J by 3 bases, with 19 bases between. Germline V lookup: CDR1 LNHDA, CDR2 SQIVND (reference sequence). CDR3 residues: CASSRPFVAGSYNEQFF. In DNA, the CDR3 is TGTGCCAGTAGTAGGCCTTTTGTGGCGGGCAGCTACAATGAGCAGTTCTTC. Full variable domain (outside the CDR3, taken from reference TRBV19 and TRBJ2-1): DGGITQSPKYLFRKEGQNVTLSCEQNLNHDAMYWYRQDPGQGLRLIYYSQIVNDFQKGDIAEGYSVSREKKESFPLTVTSAQKNPTAFYLCASSRPFVAGSYNEQFFGPGTRLTVL.

The rearrangement links TRBV4-1 to TRBJ2-1, with TRBD1 identical over 9 bases. Trimming at V came to 4 bases and at J to 8 bases, leaving 9 bases not matched to a gene. This CDR3 has 15 residues. Germline CDR1 and CDR2: MGHRA and YSYEKL. The DNA of the CDR3 is TGCGCCAGCAGCCCCGGGACAGGGTGGCACGATGAGCAGTTCTTC. It yields the protein CASSPGTGWHDEQFF.

CDR3 loop: CATVERTSILKETQYF. The CDR3 DNA sequence: TGTGCCACCGTCGAGCGGACTTCCATTTTGAAAGAGACCCAGTACTTC. V and J are TRBV24-1 and TRBJ2-5; possible D gene TRBD2, 5 bases. CDR3 length: 16 amino acids. V was pared by 9 bases and J by 3 bases, with 22 bases between. Looked up from germline, CDR1 is KGHDR and CDR2 is SFDVKD.

This clone was found a few times. The gene calls are TRBV4-1 and TRBJ2-2; 15 nucleotides line up with TRBD2. CDR1 is MGHRA, CDR2 YSYEKL, per germline. J lost 8 bases, V lost 4 bases, and 5 bases had no gene match. The CDR3 extends over 16 amino acids. This CDR3 is CASSLGTSGRNGELFF. The CDR3 nucleotides read TGCGCCAGCAGCCTCGGGACTAGCGGGAGGAATGGGGAGCTGTTTTTT.

The chain is built from TRBV5-6 and TRBJ2-7; TRBD2 aligns across 7 bases. CDR1 is SGHDT and CDR2 is YYEEEE in the germline V gene. Losses at the gene ends were 4 bases for V and 7 bases for J; bases not matched to a gene: 8. The CDR3 runs to 13 residues. The CDR3 loop reads CASSPIAGREQYF. The CDR3 region has the DNA TGTGCCAGCAGCCCGATAGCGGGCAGGGAGCAGTACTTC.